A single sample gave rise to the 30 T cell receptor beta chains below, sequenced in a study of Ad26.COV2.S vaccination and SARS-CoV-2 variants. TCRdb keeps only in-frame clones here, not all; method: immunoSEQ multiplex PCR. The sample carries about half a million clones, about 89% recorded once. This sample's treatment: about 20 received Ad26.COV2.S at low or high dose, single or two shots; about 5 received placebo; per-sample allocation not given. At day 63 after the first vaccine or placebo injection, samples were drawn. Here the sequenced sample was peripheral blood, taken in a trial of Ad26.COV2.S vaccine versus placebo. These receptor sequences come from a person between 18 and 60 years old who received the Ad26.COV2.S COVID-19 vaccine or a placebo.

CDR3 in DNA: TGTGCCAGCTCACTCAGGGGAATGGGCAATCAGCCCCAGCATTTT. This codes for CASSLRGMGNQPQHF. The chain couples TRBV18 to TRBJ1-5; perhaps TRBD1 as D (6 bases). CDR3 length: 15 amino acids. The germline V and J ends were trimmed by 4 bases and 2 bases, with 12 bases remaining between them. Germline CDR1 is KGHSH and CDR2 is LQKENI. The whole variable domain, filled in from reference TRBV18 and TRBJ1-5, reads NAGVMQNPRHLVRRRGQEARLRCSPMKGHSHVYWYRQLPEEGLKFMVYLQKENIIDESGMPKERFSAEFPKEGPSILRIQQVVRGDSAAYFCASSLRGMGNQPQHFGDGTRLSIL.

This chain links TRBV27 with TRBJ2-3; 12 bases map to TRBD2. The CDR3 length is 22 residues. Germline V gene sequence: CDR1 MNHEY, CDR2 SMNVEV (reference sequence). V lost 4 bases and J lost 3; bases outside the gene matches: 23. This chain's CDR3 is CASSSIPYTTSGRWHDTDTQYF. CDR3 DNA: TGTGCCAGCAGTTCAATACCCTACACGACTAGCGGGAGATGGCATGATACAGATACGCAGTATTTT.

The chain has TRBV5-4 and TRBJ1-4, with D unresolved. This CDR3 is built from 14 residues. Looked up from germline, CDR1 is SGHNT and CDR2 is YYREEE (reference sequence). The V and J ends lost 4 bases and 3 bases respectively, with 10 bases between them. CDR3 DNA sequence: TGTGCCAGCAGCATATCCGGTTCTAATGAAAAACTGTTTTTT. Protein sequence: CASSISGSNEKLFF.

The V call is TRBV25-1, the J call TRBJ2-5; TRBD1 matches 9 bases. After removal of 4 bases from V and 5 bases from J, the junction contained 5 bases not matched to a gene. Per the germline V gene, CDR1 is MGHDK and CDR2 is SYGVNS. The CDR3 is made up of 14 amino acids. In DNA, the CDR3 is TGTGCCAGCAGTGCACGGACAGGGGTGGAGACCCAGTACTTC. Its protein is CASSARTGVETQYF.

Only one count was recorded for this clone. V gene TRBV7-9 combines with J gene TRBJ2-2, with a tentative D call TRBD2 (5 bases). Per germline, CDR1 SEHNR and CDR2 FQNEAQ (reference sequence). The CDR3 runs to 15 residues. Trimming shortened V by 4 bases and J by 4 bases, and 13 bases separated the two germline ends. CDR3 region: CASSSQGAGTGELFF. In nucleotides, the CDR3 is TGTGCCAGCAGCTCCCAAGGTGCGGGCACCGGGGAGCTGTTTTTT.

This clone came up a few times. The chain is built from TRBV6-5 and TRBJ2-7; D is uncertain. Germline V gene lookup returns CDR1 MNHEY and CDR2 SVGAGI. The CDR3 has 14 amino acids. V lost 2 bases and J lost 0, with 8 bases in between. The chain's CDR3 is CASSYGVSSYEQYF. Here the CDR3 DNA reads TGTGCCAGCAGTTACGGGGTCAGCTCCTACGAGCAGTACTTC.

V and J are TRBV3-1 (or the pseudogene TRBV3-2) and TRBJ2-7; D may match TRBD1 or TRBD2 (5 bases each). CDR1 is LGHDT and CDR2 is YNNKEL in the germline V gene (reference sequence). The CDR3 extends over 12 amino acids. Trimming shortened V by 3 bases and J by 9 bases, and 12 bases separated the two germline ends. CDR3 nucleotide sequence: TGTGCCAGCAGCCAGCAGGGACGGGGGCAGTACTTC. This encodes CASSQQGRGQYF.

This clone was recorded a few times. The chain carries TRBV28 and TRBJ1-5; 7 bases match TRBD1. V was pared by 3 bases and J by 0 bases, with 5 bases of the junction left unmatched. Germline CDR1 reads MDHEN; CDR2 reads SYDVKM. The CDR3 covers 16 residues. CDR3 protein: CASSFGTEYSNQPQHF. CDR3 nucleotide sequence: TGTGCCAGCAGTTTCGGGACAGAGTATAGCAATCAGCCCCAGCATTTT.

V and J are TRBV19 and TRBJ1-5; TRBD1 might be the D (5 bases). V lost 2 bases and J lost 7, with 18 bases in between. This CDR3 has 16 amino acids. Per the germline V gene, CDR1 is LNHDA and CDR2 is SQIVND (reference sequence). The CDR3 protein is CASSIYTETWDQPQHF. In DNA, the CDR3 is TGTGCCAGTAGTATATACACGGAGACGTGGGACCAGCCCCAGCATTTT. The full variable domain, completed using reference TRBV19 and TRBJ1-5, is DGGITQSPKYLFRKEGQNVTLSCEQNLNHDAMYWYRQDPGQGLRLIYYSQIVNDFQKGDIAEGYSVSREKKESFPLTVTSAQKNPTAFYLCASSIYTETWDQPQHFGDGTRLSIL.

This clone is a singleton in its sample. Other DNA sequences from this sample encode an identical CDR3 as well. This chain joins TRBV30 and TRBJ2-7; D is undetermined. Germline V gives CDR1 GTSNPN, CDR2 SVGIG (reference sequence). V gave up 0 bases and J gave up 4 bases, with 7 bases separating them. This CDR3 spans 12 amino acids. The CDR3 DNA is TGTGCCTGGAGTGTGTCAGCTTACGAGCAGTACTTC. Its translation is CAWSVSAYEQYF.

The chain uses TRBV28 and TRBJ2-3, with D perhaps matching TRBD1 (6 bases). The germline CDR1 and CDR2 sequences are MDHEN and SYDVKM. The CDR3 sequence is 16 residues long. Trimming pared 5 bases from V and 3 bases from J, leaving 18 bases between. The CDR3 is CASSLRTEDVTDTQYF. The CDR3 DNA follows: TGTGCCAGCAGTCTGCGGACAGAGGACGTTACAGATACGCAGTATTTT.

This CDR3 is CASSRRLGYTF. The CDR3 nucleotides are TGTGCCAGTAGTCGGCGTCTTGGCTACACCTTC. J is TRBJ1-2 and V is TRBV19; D is undetermined. This CDR3 has 11 amino acids. Trimming shortened V by 5 bases and J by 7 bases, and 8 bases separated the two germline ends. Germline V lookup: CDR1 LNHDA, CDR2 SQIVND (reference sequence).

To note about this clone: The sample holds other DNA sequences that translate to the same CDR3. This chain connects TRBV7-9 to TRBJ2-7, with D unclear. With 1 base removed from V and 2 bases from J, the gap between germline ends came to 12 bases. Germline V gene data show CDR1 as SEHNR and CDR2 as FQNEAQ (reference sequence). The CDR3 spans 15 residues. CDR3 protein: CASSLGTGRTYEQYF. DNA for the CDR3: TGTGCCAGCAGCTTAGGAACTGGCCGAACCTACGAGCAGTACTTC.

The chain combines TRBV6-5 with TRBJ2-3; TRBD2 matches 7 bases. The CDR3 covers 13 residues. The germline V gene encodes CDR1 MNHEY and CDR2 SVGAGI. V was pared by 6 bases and J by 4 bases, with 4 bases of the junction left unmatched. The CDR3 DNA sequence: TGTGCCAGCAGGCGCGGGGGTGCAGATACGCAGTATTTT. Its protein is CASRRGGADTQYF.

The rearrangement uses TRBV27 and TRBJ2-2; 11 nucleotides match TRBD2. This CDR3 contains 15 residues. Unmatched junction bases numbered 1, after V lost 2 bases and J lost 5 bases. Germline V CDR1 and CDR2: MNHEY, SMNVEV (reference sequence). In DNA form, the CDR3 reads TGTGCCAGCAGTTTAACTAGCGGGAGTACCGGGGAGCTGTTTTTT. This codes for CASSLTSGSTGELFF.

The gene calls are TRBV4-2 and TRBJ2-1; a weak D match, TRBD2 (6 bases). Germline V gene lookup returns CDR1 LGHNA and CDR2 YNFKEQ. The CDR3 contains 13 residues. Deletions cut 3 bases from V and 8 bases from J, with 11 bases between. CDR3 bases: TGTGCCAGCAGCCACGGGGGACCTTATGAGCAGTTCTTC. Translating it yields CASSHGGPYEQFF.

This chain joins TRBV4-2 and TRBJ1-2, with 10 bases lining up with TRBD1. Germline loops: CDR1 LGHNA, CDR2 YNFKEQ. The V and J ends lost 0 bases and 5 bases, in that order; junction bases with no gene match: 9. The CDR3 sequence is 17 residues long. The CDR3 DNA sequence: TGTGCCAGCAGCCAAGACCCGACAGGGGGCTCTTTTTATGGCTACACCTTC. Translating it yields CASSQDPTGGSFYGYTF.

The gene calls are TRBV5-1 and TRBJ1-3; D is uncertain. CDR1 is SGHRS and CDR2 is YFSETQ in the germline V gene. Trimming took 4 bases from V and 4 from J, leaving 9 bases between them. This CDR3 has 13 residues. Here the CDR3 reads CASSKIRGNTIYF. In DNA, the CDR3 is TGCGCCAGCAGCAAGATACGGGGAAACACCATATATTTT.

The chain combines TRBV27 with TRBJ2-7, with a weak D call TRBD2 (5 bases). The CDR3 runs 12 residues. CDR1 MNHEY and CDR2 SMNVEV come from the germline V gene (reference sequence). The V and J ends lost 3 bases and 5 bases respectively, with 8 bases between them. The CDR3, as DNA: TGTGCCAGCAGTTTTTCCGGGGACGAGCAGTACTTC. Translated, it gives CASSFSGDEQYF.

The chain has TRBV24-1 and TRBJ2-3; D ambiguous. V shed 1 base and J shed 1 base, with 5 bases lying between them. This CDR3 has 14 amino acids. Germline lookup yields CDR1 KGHDR and CDR2 SFDVKD. CDR3 sequence reads: CATSDFGGTDTQYF. The CDR3 bases are TGTGCCACCAGTGATTTTGGGGGCACAGATACGCAGTATTTT.

The chain couples TRBV27 to TRBJ1-2; 10 nucleotides agree with TRBD1. Germline CDR1 is MNHEY and CDR2 is SMNVEV (reference sequence). The CDR3 has 17 amino acids. The junction had 12 bases not matched to a gene; V was cut back by 4 bases and J by 4 bases. The CDR3 sequence is CASSSRDRGPAGYGYTF. In DNA form, the CDR3 reads TGTGCCAGCAGTTCCCGGGACAGGGGCCCCGCTGGCTATGGCTACACCTTC.

The CDR3 coding sequence is TGTGCCAGCAGCTCCCTATTCAGGGGCTCCTACAATGAGCAGTTCTTC. Its translation: CASSSLFRGSYNEQFF. The rearrangement uses TRBV7-8 and TRBJ2-1, with D perhaps TRBD1 (6 bases). V shed 4 bases and J shed 0 bases, with 13 bases lying between them. Germline CDR1 and CDR2: SGHVS and FQNEAQ. CDR3 length: 16 amino acids.

The V and J genes are TRBV3-1 (or the pseudogene TRBV3-2) and TRBJ2-3; 8 nucleotides align to TRBD2. The CDR3 covers 16 residues. The V gene's germline CDR1 is LGHDT and CDR2 YNNKEL (reference sequence). V gave up 4 bases and J gave up 8 bases; unmatched junction bases: 14. The CDR3 nucleotides are TGTGCCAGCAGCCCCGTACGGGGGGGCGCATTGGGTACGCAGTATTTT. Translating gives CASSPVRGGALGTQYF.

The chain combines TRBV11-2 with TRBJ2-7; 11 bases are a match to TRBD1. The CDR3 totals 14 residues. CDR1 is SGHAT and CDR2 is FQNNGV in the germline V gene. The V and J ends lost 7 bases and 3 bases, in that order; junction bases with no gene match: 5. CDR3 sequence: CASNLDRGRYEQYF. CDR3 sequence (DNA): TGTGCCAGCAACCTGGACAGGGGGCGCTACGAGCAGTACTTC.

The J gene is TRBJ2-3, the V gene TRBV4-3; TRBD2 matches 13 bases. The CDR3 totals 14 residues. V shed 1 base and J 8 bases; nucleotides not matched to a gene: 0. Germline assignment: CDR1 LGHNA and CDR2 YSLEER. The CDR3 region is CASSQGLAGGTQYF. CDR3 coding DNA: TGCGCCAGCAGCCAAGGACTAGCGGGGGGTACGCAGTATTTT.

This clone occurred once. The rearrangement joins TRBV4-1 to TRBJ1-2; D unresolved. The germline V gene has CDR1 MGHRA and CDR2 YSYEKL. The CDR3 runs 15 residues. Deletions cut 0 bases from V and 3 bases from J, with 11 bases between. The CDR3 sequence is CASSQDSWVYYGYTF. The CDR3 bases are TGCGCCAGCAGCCAAGATTCATGGGTCTACTATGGCTACACCTTC.

This clone was observed once. V is TRBV28 and J is TRBJ2-1; 9 bases agree with TRBD1. The CDR3 has 13 amino acids. Per the germline V gene, CDR1 is MDHEN and CDR2 is SYDVKM. V was clipped by 8 bases and J by 7 bases; unmatched bases: 6. The CDR3 sequence: CASRRTGVNEQFF. The CDR3 DNA is TGTGCCAGCCGCCGGACAGGGGTGAATGAGCAGTTCTTC.

V gene TRBV20-1 combines with J gene TRBJ1-1, with D hard to call. Trimming pared 1 base from V and 11 bases from J, leaving 11 bases between. The CDR3 runs 11 residues. The germline CDR1 and CDR2 sequences are DFQATT and SNEGSKA (reference sequence). The CDR3 DNA follows: TGCAGTGCTAGAGGGCCGGCGAAGGCTTTCTTT. The encoded protein is CSARGPAKAFF.

The chain combines TRBV6-1 with TRBJ1-6; D is ambiguous. Trimming took off 2 bases at V and 7 bases at J, with 24 bases between the two ends. Germline CDR1 reads MNHNS; CDR2 reads SASEGT. This CDR3 is 19 amino acids long. The CDR3 reads CASSELLVWAEVPNSPLHF. The CDR3 nucleotides read TGTGCCAGCAGTGAATTGCTAGTTTGGGCAGAAGTCCCAAATTCACCCCTCCACTTT.

The chain couples TRBV5-4 to TRBJ1-1; D might be TRBD1 (5 bases). V was cut by 4 bases and J by 6 bases, with 13 bases left in between. This CDR3 is built from 13 residues. The germline gives CDR1 SGHNT, CDR2 YYREEE (reference sequence). CDR3 in amino acids: CASSRDSRAEAFF. The DNA of the CDR3 is TGTGCCAGCAGCCGGGACTCAAGGGCTGAAGCTTTCTTT. Filled out from reference TRBV5-4 and TRBJ1-1, the complete variable domain reads ETGVTQSPTHLIKTRGQQVTLRCSSQSGHNTVSWYQQALGQGPQFIFQYYREEENGRGNFPPRFSGLQFPNYSSELNVNALELDDSALYLCASSRDSRAEAFFGQGTRLTVV.